Listed here are 17 T cell receptor beta chains from one sample, sequenced in a study of blood T cell repertoires in COVID-19. Profiling relied on immunoSEQ multiplex PCR, and the TCRdb table lists in-frame clones only, not all of them. This table holds some 150,000 clones, around 90% found once. Sequencing was performed on peripheral blood. The receptors here all came from a man aged 45 to 65 with acute or convalescent COVID-19.

V usage is TRBV5-1 and J usage is TRBJ1-1, with D unresolved. The V gene lost 2 bases and the J gene lost 0 bases, with 8 bases spanning the gap. The CDR3 is made up of 14 amino acids. CDR1 and CDR2 from the germline V gene are SGHRS and YFSETQ. This CDR3 reads CASSFGGMNTEAFF. CDR3 nucleotides: TGCGCCAGCAGCTTTGGAGGGATGAACACTGAAGCTTTCTTT.

Regarding this clone: The identical CDR3 is also encoded by other nucleotide sequences in the sample. The chain is built from TRBV20-1 and TRBJ1-5, with TRBD1 as a possible D gene (6 bases). The CDR3 loop spans 11 amino acids. V was trimmed by 6 bases and J by 7 bases, leaving 10 bases between them. The V gene's germline CDR1 is DFQATT and CDR2 SNEGSKA (reference sequence). This CDR3 reads CSALGGQPQHF. The CDR3 region has the DNA TGCAGTGCCCTAGGGGGACAGCCCCAGCATTTT.

This chain links TRBV5-4 with TRBJ1-3; no definite D call. CDR3 length: 14 residues. Trimming cost V 2 bases and J 2 bases, with 8 bases left between them. CDR1 SGHNT and CDR2 YYREEE come from the germline V gene (reference sequence). The CDR3 protein is CASSFTPTGNTIYF. The CDR3 DNA reads as TGTGCCAGCAGCTTCACACCGACTGGAAACACCATATATTTT. Variable domain in full (rest from reference TRBV5-4 and TRBJ1-3): ETGVTQSPTHLIKTRGQQVTLRCSSQSGHNTVSWYQQALGQGPQFIFQYYREEENGRGNFPPRFSGLQFPNYSSELNVNALELDDSALYLCASSFTPTGNTIYFGEGSWLTVV.

V usage is TRBV18 and J usage is TRBJ2-3; perhaps TRBD2 as D (6 bases). CDR1 is KGHSH, CDR2 LQKENI, per germline. This CDR3 spans 16 amino acids. Trimming stripped 2 bases from V and 0 bases from J, with 12 bases between. CDR3 in DNA: TGTGCCAGCTCACCATTTAGCGGTACTAGCACAGATACGCAGTATTTT. It codes for CASSPFSGTSTDTQYF. Complete variable domain (other parts from reference TRBV18 and TRBJ2-3): NAGVMQNPRHLVRRRGQEARLRCSPMKGHSHVYWYRQLPEEGLKFMVYLQKENIIDESGMPKERFSAEFPKEGPSILRIQQVVRGDSAAYFCASSPFSGTSTDTQYFGPGTRLTVL.

The chain has TRBV28 and TRBJ1-4; the D gene is possibly TRBD1 (6 bases). CDR3 length equals 14 residues. V lost 6 bases, J lost 5 bases, and 13 bases lay in between. The germline V gene has CDR1 MDHEN and CDR2 SYDVKM. The CDR3 sequence is CASRTTGKNEKLFF. In nucleotides, the CDR3 is TGTGCCAGCAGGACGACAGGCAAGAATGAAAAACTGTTTTTT.

The gene calls are TRBV7-2 and TRBJ2-3; 10 nucleotides line up with TRBD2. CDR1 is SGHTA, CDR2 FQGNSA, per germline. V shed 4 bases, J shed 2 bases, and the junction held 6 bases outside the gene matches. There are 16 residues in the CDR3. DNA for the CDR3: TGTGCCAGCAGCTCCTGGACTAGCGGCTACACAGATACGCAGTATTTT. Its protein is CASSSWTSGYTDTQYF.

The chain carries TRBV4-1 and TRBJ2-1; D perhaps matches TRBD2 (6 bases). This CDR3 spans 16 amino acids. With 1 base removed from V and 2 bases from J, the gap between germline ends came to 12 bases. Germline lookup yields CDR1 MGHRA and CDR2 YSYEKL. CDR3 sequence: CASSQVGGTPYNEQFF. The CDR3 DNA sequence: TGCGCCAGCAGCCAAGTTGGTGGGACTCCCTACAATGAGCAGTTCTTC.

The chain couples TRBV2 to TRBJ2-5; 10 nucleotides line up with TRBD2. Germline CDR1 is SNHLY and CDR2 is FYNNEI. Trimming took 2 bases from V and 3 from J; bases not matched to a gene: 3. The CDR3 length is 15 residues. The CDR3 spells CASSESGLAKETQYF. The CDR3, as DNA: TGTGCCAGCAGTGAATCGGGACTAGCGAAAGAGACCCAGTACTTC.

The chain employs TRBV14 and TRBJ2-1, with a weak D call TRBD2 (5 bases). CDR1 and CDR2 (germline): SGHDN, FVKESK. Between the trimmed V and J ends, which lost 4 bases and 15 bases, there was a span of 16 bases. The CDR3 contains 12 residues. The CDR3 DNA reads TGTGCCAGCAGCCGTACAGACGGGGTCAGGTTCTTC. The encoded protein is CASSRTDGVRFF.

The rearrangement uses TRBV18 and TRBJ1-5, with TRBD1 matching over 7 bases. CDR1 is KGHSH, CDR2 LQKENI, per germline. The CDR3 has 15 amino acids. V was clipped by 3 bases and J by 6 bases; unmatched bases: 8. The CDR3 DNA follows: TGTGCCAGCTCACCGGGGACAGTTAGCTTTCAGCCCCAGCATTTT. It codes for CASSPGTVSFQPQHF.

This chain links TRBV27 with TRBJ2-1, with TRBD2 identical over 10 bases. Looked up from germline, CDR1 is MNHEY and CDR2 is SMNVEV (reference sequence). V was pared by 5 bases and J by 13 bases, with 17 bases of the junction left unmatched. The CDR3 is 16 amino acids. This chain's CDR3 is CASSPSPRAGGPNQFF. CDR3 DNA: TGTGCCAGCAGTCCTTCCCCCCGAGCGGGGGGGCCGAATCAGTTCTTC.

This clone was counted once. The gene calls are TRBV5-1 and TRBJ2-2, with 8 positions matching TRBD2. Per germline, CDR1 SGHRS and CDR2 YFSETQ. V trimming: 3 bases; J trimming: 0 bases; junction bases outside the gene matches: 4. This CDR3 is built from 16 residues. The CDR3 DNA reads as TGCGCCAGCAGCTGGTTAGCGGGAACGAACACCGGGGAGCTGTTTTTT. It codes for CASSWLAGTNTGELFF.

This clone was recorded only once. The genes are TRBV9 and TRBJ2-1; 7 nucleotides match TRBD2. The V segment lost 0 bases and the J segment 9 bases; nucleotides outside the gene matches: 6. This CDR3 region has 14 residues. Germline V gene sequence: CDR1 SGDLS, CDR2 YYNGEE. The CDR3 loop is CASSVGPSGGEQFF. The CDR3 DNA is TGTGCCAGCAGCGTAGGACCCTCGGGAGGTGAGCAGTTCTTC.

Concerning this clone itself: Other DNA sequences in this specimen translate into the identical CDR3. This rearrangement joins TRBV29-1 to TRBJ2-3; maybe TRBD2 (6 bases). Deletions cut 0 bases from V and 6 bases from J, with 7 bases between. Germline V gene data show CDR1 as SQVTM and CDR2 as ANQGSEA. The CDR3 length is 12 residues. In nucleotides, the CDR3 is TGCAGCGTTGAAGACCGGGGGGATACGCAGTATTTT. Translated: CSVEDRGDTQYF.

The chain is built from TRBV10-3 and TRBJ2-2, with 8 positions matching TRBD1. The ends lost 7 bases at V and 0 bases at J; junction bases unmatched: 1. The CDR3 is made up of 14 amino acids. Germline-derived CDR1 and CDR2 are ENHRY and SYGVKD. The CDR3 bases are TGTGCCATCAAGACAGGGGCGAACACCGGGGAGCTGTTTTTT. Translation gives CAIKTGANTGELFF.

The CDR3 bases are TGTGCCAGCTCACCAAGGGGGCGCCCCGGGGAGCTGTTTTTT. This encodes CASSPRGRPGELFF. The chain is built from TRBV18 and TRBJ2-2, with 7 bases aligning to TRBD1. Germline loops: CDR1 KGHSH, CDR2 LQKENI. Trimming at V came to 2 bases and at J to 6 bases, leaving 3 bases not matched to a gene. The CDR3 contains 14 residues.

This clone has just a few counts. The CDR3 nucleotides are TGTGCCAGCTCACCCTTAACGGTCAGGGGTGTCGGTCGTAGTTCACCCCTCCACTTT. Encoded protein: CASSPLTVRGVGRSSPLHF. The chain recombines TRBV18 with TRBJ1-6; D may be TRBD1 (6 bases). Germline V gives CDR1 KGHSH, CDR2 LQKENI. Trimming removed 3 bases from V and 9 bases from J, with 27 bases in between. The CDR3 extends over 19 amino acids. Full variable domain (outside the CDR3, taken from reference TRBV18 and TRBJ1-6): NAGVMQNPRHLVRRRGQEARLRCSPMKGHSHVYWYRQLPEEGLKFMVYLQKENIIDESGMPKERFSAEFPKEGPSILRIQQVVRGDSAAYFCASSPLTVRGVGRSSPLHFGNGTRLTVT.